This record concerns one T cell receptor beta chain sequence. It has no known antigen specificity. Qualities for individual bases were not recorded, and no much larger clone is one base off. The time point label, read with the paper, signifies: cycle 4 day 1 (C4D1), after five to seven weeks of nivolumab. Relapse after autologous stem cell transplantation had occurred in all trial patients, and cohorts A, B and C were distinguished by prior brentuximab vedotin exposure. The trial cohort was composed of about 58 patients with relapsed/refractory classical Hodgkin lymphoma, for whom complete response, partial response or progressive disease was recorded as best overall response. Single-agent nivolumab was administered to trial patients in the multi-cohort phase II CheckMate 205 trial. Best overall response was determined by an independent review committee according to the 2007 International Working Group response criteria. PBMCs from the trial were collected at three points: immediately before nivolumab initiation (C1D1), and during therapy at cycle 2 day 1 and cycle 4 day 1. Peripheral blood was collected in 8 mL Vacutainer Cell Preparation Tubes, from which PBMCs were isolated by centrifugation and then cryopreserved.

This sample was included in a study of PD-1 blockade in classical Hodgkin lymphoma (dated by TCRdb to about 2020). About the study as a whole: Nivolumab dosing was 3 mg/kg intravenously every 2 weeks, continuing until either disease progression or unacceptable toxicity. The study used TCR beta sequencing and CyTOF to define a peripheral blood immune signature of response to PD-1 blockade in classical Hodgkin lymphoma. Beyond this particular receptor, the publication reports: Baseline TCR diversity was reported to be lower in newly diagnosed patients than in healthy donors and to be lower still in relapsed/refractory patients. The study was restricted to a single clinical trial cohort, and the causes of repertoire differences, possibly disease activity or prior therapy, were left undefined. Lower diversity was seen in patients whose nivolumab began less than 1 year after ASCT, and these patients were left out of later analyses so that immune reconstitution would not confound the results. CD4+ but not CD8+ TCR diversity rose significantly by C4D1 (p=0.0027 vs p=0.16), most apparent in complete responders (p=0.02). Trial patients achieving complete response had baseline diversity similar to newly diagnosed patients, whereas partial responders and progressors had significantly lower diversity.

Genomic DNA was extracted with the Qiagen DNeasy kit from unsorted PBMCs and from negatively selected CD4+ and CD8+ fractions. TCR beta CDR3 regions were amplified by immunoSEQ multiplex PCR using primers annealing to V and J segments. A synthetic immune receptor repertoire was used to minimize amplification bias, and any remaining bias was removed computationally after sequencing. On the study's bioinformatics: Custom Python scripts were used to quantify repertoire diversity as the Shannon entropy index. The unsorted, CD4+ and CD8+ repertoires were each analyzed separately, with the exception of combined analyses, where CD4+ and CD8+ sequences were merged in silico. Clonal expansion was defined as a frequency increase of at least 2-fold after treatment compared with C1D1, and clones undetected at baseline were assigned a pseudocount of 0.5. Singleton clones were defined as clones with 0 or 1 copy at C1D1, and non-singleton clones were defined as clones with 2 or more copies. Clones expanded in unsorted samples were assigned a CD4+, CD8+ or unknown annotation through matching of protein sequences in sorted samples from the same patient. Diversity changes from C1D1 to C4D1 were tested in paired samples using Wilcoxon tests. This is the immuneACCESS table as TCRdb keeps it, with only in-frame sequences that have V and J called. A part of the clones is gone; compared with another copy, unresolved V genes explain less than half, and the rest is unexplained. V, J and clone size are taken as reported in that table, and D and trimming were inferred from the DNA itself. This sample has about 20,000 clones in its table, and about 80% of those were observed once. The ten largest clonotypes hold approximately 42% of the sample.

The TCR sequence derives from a human donor with classical Hodgkin lymphoma. Sequencing was performed on peripheral blood mononuclear cells (PBMCs), taken before the fourth cycle of nivolumab.

The encoded CDR3 is CASSDTRALSSYNEQFF. Here is the DNA: TGTGCCAGCAGTGATACCAGAGCGCTTAGCTCCTACAATGAGCAGTTCTTC. The chain uses TRBV25-1 and TRBJ2-1; there is no confident call for the D gene. The CDR3 has 17 amino acids, counting the end cysteine and phenylalanine. Only the CDR3 DNA is retained, 51 bases long and in frame from the first base. CDR1 and CDR2 (MGHDK, SYGVNS) derive from the germline V gene. V sheds 3 bases and J sheds 0 bases, leaving 15 bases between their ends.